Shown below are 5 T cell receptor beta chains from a single sample sequenced in a study of blood T cell repertoires in COVID-19. Generated by immunoSEQ multiplex PCR, the TCRdb table keeps only in-frame clones and is missing some. This table has about 200,000 clones, more than 70% appearing once. The source material was peripheral blood. Receptor source: a man over 45 with COVID-19, enrolled during active disease.

The chain recombines TRBV7-6 with TRBJ2-7; TRBD1 matches at 10 bases. Germline loops: CDR1 SGHVS, CDR2 FNYEAQ. The CDR3 runs to 18 residues. Trimming cost V 4 bases and J 4 bases; bases outside gene matches: 16. Written as DNA, the CDR3 is TGTGCCAGCAGCTCGTTAACTTTCCGGGACAGGGGTGGATACGAGCAGTACTTC. Translated: CASSSLTFRDRGGYEQYF.

The chain carries TRBV7-8 and TRBJ2-7; 7 bases are a match to TRBD2. CDR3 length equals 15 residues. Germline V gene sequence: CDR1 SGHVS, CDR2 FQNEAQ. V trimming: 5 bases; J trimming: 2 bases; junction bases outside the gene matches: 9. The DNA for the CDR3 is TGTGCCAGCAGCCTCGGACTAGGAAGAACCTACGAGCAGTACTTC. This translates into CASSLGLGRTYEQYF.

This sequence joins TRBV21-1 and TRBJ1-1. TRBV21-1 is noted as a pseudogene. This CDR3 spans 13 amino acids. Here the CDR3 reads CASSKYRYTEAFF. The CDR3 coding sequence is TGTGCCAGCAGCAAATATCGGTACACTGAAGCTTTCTTT.

V and J are TRBV5-1 and TRBJ1-5, with 12 bases fitting TRBD1. J gave up 6 bases and V 0 bases, and 10 bases lay outside the gene matches. The CDR3 loop spans 18 amino acids. The germline CDR1 and CDR2 sequences are SGHRS and YFSETQ. The CDR3 nucleotides are TGCGCCAGCAGCTTGGAATCGCGGGGACAGGGGGCAAGTCAGCCCCAGCATTTT. This encodes CASSLESRGQGASQPQHF. Full variable domain (remainder filled in from reference TRBV5-1 and TRBJ1-5): KAGVTQTPRYLIKTRGQQVTLSCSPISGHRSVSWYQQTPGQGLQFLFEYFSETQRNKGNFPGRFSGRQFSNSRSEMNVSTLELGDSALYLCASSLESRGQGASQPQHFGDGTRLSIL.

J is TRBJ2-7 and V is TRBV18; 8 bases are a match to TRBD1. This CDR3 spans 13 amino acids. Germline assignment: CDR1 KGHSH and CDR2 LQKENI. J lost 12 bases, V lost 2 bases, and 9 bases had no gene match. Here the CDR3 reads CASSPTTGDGWYF. For the CDR3, the DNA is TGTGCCAGCTCACCAACGACAGGGGATGGGTGGTACTTC.